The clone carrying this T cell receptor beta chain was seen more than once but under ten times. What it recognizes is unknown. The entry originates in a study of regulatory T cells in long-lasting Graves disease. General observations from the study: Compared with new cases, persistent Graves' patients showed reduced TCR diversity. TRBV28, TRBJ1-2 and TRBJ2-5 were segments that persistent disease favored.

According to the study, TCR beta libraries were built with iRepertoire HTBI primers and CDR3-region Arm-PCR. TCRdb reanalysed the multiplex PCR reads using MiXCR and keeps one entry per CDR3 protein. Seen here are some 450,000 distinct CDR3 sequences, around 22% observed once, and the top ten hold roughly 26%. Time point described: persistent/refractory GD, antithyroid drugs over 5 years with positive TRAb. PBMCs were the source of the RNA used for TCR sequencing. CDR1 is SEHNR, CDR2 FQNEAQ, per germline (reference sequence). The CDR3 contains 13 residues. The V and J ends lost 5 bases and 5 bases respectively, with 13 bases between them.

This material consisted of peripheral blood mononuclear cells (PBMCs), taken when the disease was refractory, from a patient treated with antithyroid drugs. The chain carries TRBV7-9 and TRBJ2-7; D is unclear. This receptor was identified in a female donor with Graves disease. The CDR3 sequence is CASSASVVNEQYF. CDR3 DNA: TGTGCCAGCAGCGCGTCCGTAGTAAACGAGCAGTACTTC.